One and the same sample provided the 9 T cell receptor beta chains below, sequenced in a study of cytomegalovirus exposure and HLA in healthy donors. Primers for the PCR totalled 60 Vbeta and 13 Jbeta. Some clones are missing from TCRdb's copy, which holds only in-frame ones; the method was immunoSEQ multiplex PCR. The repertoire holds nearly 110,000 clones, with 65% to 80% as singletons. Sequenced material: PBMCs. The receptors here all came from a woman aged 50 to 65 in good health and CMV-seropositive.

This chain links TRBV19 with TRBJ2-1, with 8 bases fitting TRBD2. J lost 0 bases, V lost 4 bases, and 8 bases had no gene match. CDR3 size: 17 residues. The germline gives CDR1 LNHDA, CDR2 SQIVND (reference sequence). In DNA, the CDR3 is TGTGCCAGTAGTAAAGGGCCGGGGGGGAGCTCCTACAATGAGCAGTTCTTC. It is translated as CASSKGPGGSSYNEQFF.

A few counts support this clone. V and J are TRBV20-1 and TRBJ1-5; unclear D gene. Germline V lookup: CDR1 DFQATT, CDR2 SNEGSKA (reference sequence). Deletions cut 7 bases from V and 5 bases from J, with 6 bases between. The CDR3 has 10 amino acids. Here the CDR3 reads CSVSDQPQHF. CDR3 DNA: TGCAGTGTTTCCGATCAGCCCCAGCATTTT.

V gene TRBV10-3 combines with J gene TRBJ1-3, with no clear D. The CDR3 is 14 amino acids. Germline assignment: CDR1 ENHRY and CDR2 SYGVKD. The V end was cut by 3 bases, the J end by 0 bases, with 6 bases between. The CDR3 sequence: CAISDSRSGNTIYF. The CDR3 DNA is TGTGCCATCAGTGACAGTCGCTCTGGAAACACCATATATTTT.

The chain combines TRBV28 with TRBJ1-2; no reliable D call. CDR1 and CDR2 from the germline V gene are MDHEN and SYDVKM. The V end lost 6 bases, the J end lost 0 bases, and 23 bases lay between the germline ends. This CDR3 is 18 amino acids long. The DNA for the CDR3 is TGTGCCAGCAGCCCACCTCCTTATTCTATCCAAGCTAACTATGGCTACACCTTC. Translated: CASSPPPYSIQANYGYTF.

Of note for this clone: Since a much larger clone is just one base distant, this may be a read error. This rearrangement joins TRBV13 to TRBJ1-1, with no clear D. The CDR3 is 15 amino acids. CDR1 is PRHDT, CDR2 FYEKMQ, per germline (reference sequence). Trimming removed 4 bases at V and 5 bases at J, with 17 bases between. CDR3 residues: CASSCPGEGETEAFF. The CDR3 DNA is TGTGCCAGCAGCTGCCCCGGAGAAGGAGAAACTGAAGCTTTCTTT.

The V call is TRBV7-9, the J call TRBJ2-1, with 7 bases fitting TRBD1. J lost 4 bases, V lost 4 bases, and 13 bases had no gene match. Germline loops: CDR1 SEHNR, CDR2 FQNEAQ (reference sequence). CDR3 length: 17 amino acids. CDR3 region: CASSSHAEGARYNEQFF. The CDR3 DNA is TGTGCCAGCAGCTCGCACGCCGAGGGGGCGCGGTACAATGAGCAGTTCTTC. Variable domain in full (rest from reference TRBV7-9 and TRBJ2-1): DTGVSQNPRHKITKRGQNVTFRCDPISEHNRLYWYRQTLGQGPEFLTYFQNEAQLEKSRLLSDRFSAERPKGSFSTLEIQRTEQGDSAMYLCASSSHAEGARYNEQFFGPGTRLTVL.

CDR3 in amino acids: CASSDPRTGEIYGYTF. The CDR3 nucleotides read TGTGCCAGCAGTGACCCAAGGACAGGGGAGATCTATGGCTACACCTTC. The chain links TRBV25-1 to TRBJ1-2; 9 bases map to TRBD1. The CDR3 totals 16 residues. The germline V gene encodes CDR1 MGHDK and CDR2 SYGVNS. The J segment lost 4 bases and the V segment lost 3 bases, leaving 9 bases of the junction unmatched.

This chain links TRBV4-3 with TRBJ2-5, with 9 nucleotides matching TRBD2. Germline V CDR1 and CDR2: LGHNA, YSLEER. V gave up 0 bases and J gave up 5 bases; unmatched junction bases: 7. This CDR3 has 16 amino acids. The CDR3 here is CASSQDWRGGAETQYF. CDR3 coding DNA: TGCGCCAGCAGCCAAGATTGGCGGGGGGGCGCGGAGACCCAGTACTTC.

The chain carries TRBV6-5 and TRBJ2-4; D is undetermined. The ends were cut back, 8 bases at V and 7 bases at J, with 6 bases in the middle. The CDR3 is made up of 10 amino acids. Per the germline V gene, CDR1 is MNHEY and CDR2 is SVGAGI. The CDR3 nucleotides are TGTGCCAGCGGCTGGAACATTCAGTACTTC. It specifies CASGWNIQYF.